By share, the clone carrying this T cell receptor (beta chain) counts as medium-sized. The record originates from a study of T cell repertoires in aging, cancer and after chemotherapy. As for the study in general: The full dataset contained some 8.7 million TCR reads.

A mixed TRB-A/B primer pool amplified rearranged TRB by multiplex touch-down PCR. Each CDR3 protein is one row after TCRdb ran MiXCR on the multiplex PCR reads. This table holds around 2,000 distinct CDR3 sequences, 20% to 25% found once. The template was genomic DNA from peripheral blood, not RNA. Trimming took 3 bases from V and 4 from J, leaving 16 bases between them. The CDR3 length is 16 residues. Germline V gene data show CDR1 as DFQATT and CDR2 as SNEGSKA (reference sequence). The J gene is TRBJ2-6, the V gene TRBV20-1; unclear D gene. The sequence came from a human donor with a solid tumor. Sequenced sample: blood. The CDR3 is CSASAGFMTGANVLTF. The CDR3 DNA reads TGCAGTGCTAGCGCTGGCTTCATGACCGGGGCCAACGTCCTGACTTTC.